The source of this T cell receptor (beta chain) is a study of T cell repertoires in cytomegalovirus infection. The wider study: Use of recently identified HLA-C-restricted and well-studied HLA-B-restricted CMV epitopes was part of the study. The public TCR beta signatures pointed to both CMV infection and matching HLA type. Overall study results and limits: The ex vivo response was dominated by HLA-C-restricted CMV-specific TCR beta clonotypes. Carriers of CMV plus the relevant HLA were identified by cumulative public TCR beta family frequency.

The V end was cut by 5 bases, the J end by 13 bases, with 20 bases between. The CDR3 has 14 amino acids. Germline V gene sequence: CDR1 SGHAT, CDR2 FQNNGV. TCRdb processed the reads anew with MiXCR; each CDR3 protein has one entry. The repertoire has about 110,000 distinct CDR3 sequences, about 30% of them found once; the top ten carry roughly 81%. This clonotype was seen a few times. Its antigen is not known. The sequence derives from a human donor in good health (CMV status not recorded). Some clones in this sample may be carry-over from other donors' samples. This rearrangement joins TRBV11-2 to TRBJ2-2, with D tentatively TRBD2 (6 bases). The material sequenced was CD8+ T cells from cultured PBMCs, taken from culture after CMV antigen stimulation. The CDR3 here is CASSVPGTLIPLFF. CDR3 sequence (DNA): TGTGCCAGCAGCGTCCCCGGGACTCTAATCCCGCTGTTTTTT. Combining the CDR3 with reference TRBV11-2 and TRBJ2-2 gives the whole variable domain EAGVAQSPRYKIIEKRQSVAFWCNPISGHATLYWYQQILGQGPKLLIQFQNNGVVDDSQLPKDRFSAERLKGVDSTLKIQPAKLEDSAVYLCASSVPGTLIPLFFGEGSRLTVL.